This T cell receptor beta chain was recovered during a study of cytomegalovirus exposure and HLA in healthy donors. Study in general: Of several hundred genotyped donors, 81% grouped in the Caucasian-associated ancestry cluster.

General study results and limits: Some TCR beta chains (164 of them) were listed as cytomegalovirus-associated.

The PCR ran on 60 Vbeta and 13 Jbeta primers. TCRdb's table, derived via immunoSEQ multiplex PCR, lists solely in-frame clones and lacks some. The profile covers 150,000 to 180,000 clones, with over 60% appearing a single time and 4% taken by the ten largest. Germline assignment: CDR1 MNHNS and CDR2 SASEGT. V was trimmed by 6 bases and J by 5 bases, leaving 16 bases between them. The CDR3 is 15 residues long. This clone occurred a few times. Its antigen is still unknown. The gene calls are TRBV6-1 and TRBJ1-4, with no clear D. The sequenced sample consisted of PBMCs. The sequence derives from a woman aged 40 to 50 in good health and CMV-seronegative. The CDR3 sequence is CASSGRRGLNEKLFF. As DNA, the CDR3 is TGTGCCAGCAGCGGCAGGAGAGGGCTCAATGAAAAACTGTTTTTT.